What follows are 31 T cell receptor beta chains derived from one specimen sequenced in a study of blood T cell repertoires in COVID-19. Assay: immunoSEQ multiplex PCR; the TCRdb copy retains only in-frame clones and omits some. The sample has some 130,000 clones, about 76% seen once. The sample was peripheral blood. Receptors originate from a woman in her sixties or seventies with active or convalescent COVID-19.

This rearrangement joins TRBV11-2 to TRBJ2-3; 10 bases map to TRBD2. The CDR3 spans 16 residues. Germline CDR1 reads SGHAT; CDR2 reads FQNNGV. V was clipped by 4 bases and J by 0 bases; unmatched bases: 4. As DNA, the CDR3 is TGTGCCAGCAGCTGGGGACTAGCGATCAGCACAGATACGCAGTATTTT. This translates into CASSWGLAISTDTQYF.

The CDR3 DNA reads as TGTGCCAGCAGTTGGAGGGGATCCGGGGAGCTGTTTTTT. The encoded protein is CASSWRGSGELFF. The V call is TRBV28, the J call TRBJ2-2; the D gene is possibly TRBD2 (6 bases). The germline V gene has CDR1 MDHEN and CDR2 SYDVKM. This CDR3 has 13 residues. V dropped 4 bases and J dropped 6 bases, with 9 bases sitting between them.

The chain recombines TRBV28 with TRBJ2-7; perhaps TRBD2 as D (5 bases). The CDR3 totals 13 residues. Between the trimmed V and J ends, which lost 4 bases and 5 bases, there was a span of 12 bases. CDR1 is MDHEN and CDR2 is SYDVKM in the germline V gene. CDR3 in amino acids: CASSSGPGNEQYF. CDR3 sequence (DNA): TGTGCCAGCAGTTCAGGCCCGGGGAACGAGCAGTACTTC. Together with reference TRBV28 and TRBJ2-7, the CDR3 gives the full variable domain: DVKVTQSSRYLVKRTGEKVFLECVQDMDHENMFWYRQDPGLGLRLIYFSYDVKMKEKGDIPEGYSVSREKKERFSLILESASTNQTSMYLCASSSGPGNEQYFGPGTRLTVT.

The J gene is TRBJ1-1, the V gene TRBV6-6; TRBD1 matches at 7 bases. The CDR3 is 16 residues long. V shed 8 bases, J shed 4 bases, and the junction held 16 bases outside the gene matches. CDR1 and CDR2 (germline): MNHNY, SVGAGI (reference sequence). CDR3 coding DNA: TGTGCCAGCTGGATAGGGGGCGTCAGGAGGGGCACTGAAGCTTTCTTT. The encoded protein is CASWIGGVRRGTEAFF.

The chain joins TRBV6-5 to TRBJ2-7, with 12 bases identical to TRBD1. V was clipped by 6 bases and J by 7 bases; unmatched bases: 10. There are 15 residues in the CDR3. Germline values: CDR1 MNHEY, CDR2 SVGAGI. CDR3 nucleotides: TGTGCCAGCAGCAGGGAGGGACAGGGGGCGTATGAGCAGTACGTC. Its translation is CASSREGQGAYEQYV.

The rearrangement uses TRBV18 and TRBJ2-6, with 7 bases that match TRBD1. The ends lost 6 bases at V and 4 bases at J; junction bases unmatched: 18. This CDR3 region has 19 residues. Germline V CDR1 and CDR2: KGHSH, LQKENI. CDR3 sequence: CASSPAAPGQSIGANVLTF. The DNA for the CDR3 is TGTGCCAGCTCGCCCGCCGCACCGGGACAGTCAATCGGGGCCAACGTCCTGACTTTC. The whole variable domain, filled in from reference TRBV18 and TRBJ2-6, reads NAGVMQNPRHLVRRRGQEARLRCSPMKGHSHVYWYRQLPEEGLKFMVYLQKENIIDESGMPKERFSAEFPKEGPSILRIQQVVRGDSAAYFCASSPAAPGQSIGANVLTFGAGSRLTVL.

A few counts support this clone. Written as DNA, the CDR3 is TGTGCCACCAGCAGAGGGACTTTTCTAGCGGAAGCTTTCTTT. This codes for CATSRGTFLAEAFF. The chain employs TRBV15 and TRBJ1-1; D is unclear. In germline, CDR1 is LNHNV, CDR2 YYDKDF (reference sequence). Trimming pared 1 base from V and 8 bases from J, leaving 14 bases between. This CDR3 spans 14 amino acids.

The chain couples TRBV5-5 to TRBJ1-5, with 12 bases aligning to TRBD1. The CDR3 totals 18 residues. The germline V gene has CDR1 SGHKS and CDR2 YYEKEE (reference sequence). Germline trimming cut 0 bases from V and 2 bases from J; bases unmatched to any gene: 6. The CDR3, as DNA: TGTGCCAGCAGCTTGGCGGGGACAGGGGGCGAGGGCAATCAGCCCCAGCATTTT. This sequence encodes CASSLAGTGGEGNQPQHF.

The rearrangement joins TRBV7-9 to TRBJ2-1, with 8 bases fitting TRBD1. Germline values: CDR1 SEHNR, CDR2 FQNEAQ (reference sequence). Trimming took 0 bases from V and 8 from J; bases not matched to a gene: 3. This CDR3 has 14 amino acids. In nucleotides, the CDR3 is TGTGCCAGCAGCTTAGCTGGACAGGGATATGAGCAGTTCTTC. It codes for CASSLAGQGYEQFF.

This chain joins TRBV2 and TRBJ1-2; D is uncertain. CDR1 is SNHLY and CDR2 is FYNNEI in the germline V gene. The V gene lost 6 bases and the J gene lost 4 bases, with 12 bases spanning the gap. There are 13 residues in the CDR3. CDR3 DNA sequence: TGTGCCAGCAGGGCAATCGTTATCTATGGCTACACCTTC. This translates into CASRAIVIYGYTF.

The chain has TRBV2 and TRBJ2-1; a possible D gene is TRBD2 (5 bases). Germline values: CDR1 SNHLY, CDR2 FYNNEI. The V end was cut by 7 bases, the J end by 4 bases, with 11 bases between. CDR3 length equals 13 residues. The CDR3 region has the DNA TGTGCCAGCACCCTTTCGGGGTACAATGAGCAGTTCTTC. This codes for CASTLSGYNEQFF.

The rearrangement links TRBV5-1 to TRBJ2-2, with 12 nucleotides matching TRBD2. CDR3 length equals 17 residues. J was trimmed by 5 bases and V by 6 bases; bases with no gene match: 11. The germline CDR1 and CDR2 sequences are SGHRS and YFSETQ. The CDR3 DNA follows: TGCGCCAGCACCCCCGGGCTAGCGGGGGGGCGTACCGGGGAGCTGTTTTTT. Its translation is CASTPGLAGGRTGELFF.

The chain employs TRBV10-2 and TRBJ1-5; a possible D gene is TRBD1 (5 bases). The CDR3 contains 13 residues. The germline V and J ends were trimmed by 6 bases and 3 bases, with 9 bases remaining between them. CDR1 is WSHSY and CDR2 is SAAADI in the germline V gene. The CDR3 coding sequence is TGCGCCAGCAGCAAACAGGACAATCAGCCCCAGCATTTT. It specifies CASSKQDNQPQHF.

This clone has only one observation. The rearrangement joins TRBV7-2 to TRBJ1-5; 8 bases fit TRBD1. Germline CDR1 and CDR2: SGHTA and FQGNSA. The CDR3 is made up of 15 amino acids. V shed 5 bases, J shed 4 bases, and the junction held 7 bases outside the gene matches. CDR3 nucleotides: TGTGCCAGCAGCCGGGACAGGAGGTTTAATCAGCCCCAGCATTTT. Its protein is CASSRDRRFNQPQHF.

This clone turned up a few times. The CDR3 nucleotides read TGTGCCAGCAGATGGACAGGGATTAACTATGGCTACACCTTC. Encoded protein: CASRWTGINYGYTF. The chain combines TRBV5-4 with TRBJ1-2, with 8 bases matching TRBD1. Germline loops: CDR1 SGHNT, CDR2 YYREEE (reference sequence). The junction had 4 bases not matched to a gene; V was cut back by 5 bases and J by 1 base. The CDR3 runs 14 residues.

The V and J genes are TRBV28 and TRBJ2-7, with TRBD1 matching over 8 bases. The junction had 7 bases not matched to a gene; V was cut back by 6 bases and J by 0 bases. The CDR3 extends over 15 amino acids. Germline V gene sequence: CDR1 MDHEN, CDR2 SYDVKM. In nucleotides, the CDR3 is TGTGCCAGCAGCTCCGGGACAGGAAGCTCCTACGAGCAGTACTTC. The encoded protein is CASSSGTGSSYEQYF.

The chain combines TRBV7-6 with TRBJ1-2, with TRBD1 as a possible D gene (6 bases). Germline lookup yields CDR1 SGHVS and CDR2 FNYEAQ. The CDR3 sequence is 13 residues long. Trimming left V 6 bases short and J 5 bases short, with 13 bases between. The CDR3 nucleotides are TGTGCCAGCAGTTTGGCCCAGGGGTATGGCTACACCTTC. As protein: CASSLAQGYGYTF.

This chain links TRBV10-3 with TRBJ1-2, with D perhaps TRBD1 (5 bases). Germline V lookup: CDR1 ENHRY, CDR2 SYGVKD. The CDR3 is made up of 14 amino acids. Trimming removed 1 base at V and 2 bases at J, with 8 bases between. The CDR3 DNA reads as TGTGCCATCAGTGAGTTGGGGGGGAACTATGGCTACACCTTC. Amino acid sequence: CAISELGGNYGYTF.

DNA of the CDR3: TGTGCCAGCAGCTTACCACAGGGGCTGATGACTTTGACTGGCTACACCTTC. Protein: CASSLPQGLMTLTGYTF. The chain joins TRBV5-4 to TRBJ1-2, with TRBD1 matching over 7 bases. J lost 7 bases, V lost 2 bases, and 17 bases had no gene match. The CDR3 covers 17 residues. Germline assignment: CDR1 SGHNT and CDR2 YYREEE (reference sequence).

The chain recombines TRBV9 with TRBJ1-6; D might be TRBD1 (5 bases). The germline V gene encodes CDR1 SGDLS and CDR2 YYNGEE. The germline V and J ends were trimmed by 3 bases and 5 bases, with 9 bases remaining between them. There are 14 residues in the CDR3. This CDR3 is CASSAKTDNSPLHF. CDR3 nucleotide sequence: TGTGCCAGCAGCGCCAAGACAGATAATTCACCCCTCCACTTT.

The chain couples TRBV10-3 to TRBJ2-1; 7 nucleotides line up with TRBD2. The junction had 12 bases not matched to a gene; V was cut back by 6 bases and J by 4 bases. The germline V gene has CDR1 ENHRY and CDR2 SYGVKD. This CDR3 spans 16 amino acids. CDR3 DNA sequence: TGTGCCATCAGCGAGCCGTGGCTAGCGGAATACAATGAGCAGTTCTTC. It translates to CAISEPWLAEYNEQFF.

The chain links TRBV7-9 to TRBJ1-2; D perhaps matches TRBD1 (6 bases). V lost 5 bases and J lost 8, with 18 bases in between. CDR1 SEHNR and CDR2 FQNEAQ come from the germline V gene (reference sequence). The CDR3 is 14 amino acids. CDR3 protein: CASSAPGRGPGYTF. In DNA form, the CDR3 reads TGTGCCAGCAGCGCGCCGGGCAGGGGTCCAGGCTACACCTTC.

The rearrangement links TRBV6-5 to TRBJ1-2; weak D call: TRBD1 (5 bases). This CDR3 spans 13 amino acids. In germline, CDR1 is MNHEY, CDR2 SVGAGI. Deletions cut 4 bases from V and 4 bases from J, with 10 bases between. The CDR3 DNA reads as TGTGCCAGCAGTTCAGGACAAGCCTATGGCTACACCTTC. Translated: CASSSGQAYGYTF.

The J gene is TRBJ1-3, the V gene TRBV4-2; the D gene is possibly TRBD1 (5 bases). The V gene's germline CDR1 is LGHNA and CDR2 YNFKEQ. Deletions cut 3 bases from V and 0 bases from J, with 15 bases between. This CDR3 spans 17 amino acids. CDR3 loop: CASSHLHQGSSGNTIYF. Here the CDR3 DNA reads TGTGCCAGCAGCCACCTCCACCAGGGCAGCTCTGGAAACACCATATATTTT.

The chain combines TRBV12-3 or TRBV12-4 with TRBJ1-1; the match to TRBD1 covers 9 bases. The CDR3 has 13 residues. V trimming: 7 bases; J trimming: 11 bases; junction bases outside the gene matches: 11. The CDR3: CASNLGGTGHAFF. The CDR3 nucleotides read TGTGCCAGCAATCTCGGAGGGACAGGGCACGCTTTCTTT.

The chain employs TRBV28 and TRBJ1-2; perhaps TRBD1 as D (6 bases). V was cut by 5 bases and J by 0 bases, with 19 bases left in between. This CDR3 is 17 amino acids long. The germline gives CDR1 MDHEN, CDR2 SYDVKM. CDR3 nucleotides: TGTGCCAGCAGTCCCCCAGGGGCCCTTCGATCTAACTATGGCTACACCTTC. It codes for CASSPPGALRSNYGYTF.

V usage is TRBV5-1 and J usage is TRBJ2-1, with 9 bases that match TRBD2. Germline CDR1 reads SGHRS; CDR2 reads YFSETQ. CDR3 size: 16 residues. V trimming: 7 bases; J trimming: 7 bases; junction bases outside the gene matches: 15. DNA of the CDR3: TGCGCCAGCGGACCTCCAGGACTAGCGAGGGGGAATGAGCAGTTCTTC. This sequence encodes CASGPPGLARGNEQFF.

The CDR3 region is CASSGGFTGELFF. CDR3 nucleotide sequence: TGTGCCAGCAGCGGGGGATTCACCGGGGAGCTGTTTTTT. V is TRBV25-1 and J is TRBJ2-2, with a weak D call TRBD2 (6 bases). Germline V gives CDR1 MGHDK, CDR2 SYGVNS. Trimming took 6 bases from V and 4 from J, leaving 9 bases between them. This CDR3 is 13 amino acids long.

In its sample, this clone was seen once. This chain joins TRBV14 and TRBJ2-2, with D uncertain. Germline CDR1 SGHDN, CDR2 FVKESK. Trimming stripped 6 bases from V and 5 bases from J, with 10 bases between. This CDR3 spans 13 amino acids. The CDR3 loop reads CASRLRNTGELFF. The CDR3 DNA follows: TGTGCCAGCAGACTGAGGAATACCGGGGAGCTGTTTTTT.

This clone was picked up a small number of times. The chain uses TRBV19 and TRBJ1-5; 7 bases map to TRBD1. CDR1 is LNHDA, CDR2 SQIVND, per germline (reference sequence). V shed 3 bases and J 6 bases; nucleotides not matched to a gene: 17. The CDR3 has 18 amino acids. The CDR3 reads CASSIVLGGARGGQPQHF. The CDR3 region has the DNA TGTGCCAGTAGTATCGTATTAGGGGGCGCAAGAGGAGGTCAGCCCCAGCATTTT.

This chain joins TRBV2 and TRBJ2-1, with 14 bases that match TRBD2. The germline CDR1 and CDR2 sequences are SNHLY and FYNNEI. The CDR3 has 15 amino acids. J was trimmed by 10 bases and V by 3 bases; bases with no gene match: 5. CDR3 amino acids: CASSETSGGAGEQFF. The CDR3 DNA is TGTGCCAGCAGTGAGACTAGCGGGGGGGCCGGGGAGCAGTTCTTC.